The text below deals with one T cell receptor beta chain. As yet, its antigen is unknown. The data stem from a study of Ad26.COV2.S vaccination and SARS-CoV-2 variants. The treatment was: around 19 received Ad26.COV2.S at low or high dose, single or two shots; 5 received placebo; per-sample allocation not given. The samples date from day 63 after the first vaccine or placebo injection. An Ad26 vector was used to express Wuhan-strain SARS-CoV-2 spike as the vaccine. Libraries were prepared by immunoSEQ multiplex PCR; TCRdb keeps only in-frame clonotypes and omits some of them. The sample lists 200,000 to 300,000 clones; roughly 90% were seen once. Study-level findings and limits: Vaccine recipients posted higher spike-specific TCR breadth than their placebo counterparts.

The clonotype originates from a person aged 18-60 years who received the Ad26.COV2.S COVID-19 vaccine or a placebo. The specimen was peripheral blood, collected in a trial of Ad26.COV2.S vaccine versus placebo.

Written as DNA, the CDR3 is TGCGCCAGCAGCTTGGCTGGGGGGGATGGCTACACCTTC. This sequence encodes CASSLAGGDGYTF. V is TRBV5-1 and J is TRBJ1-2; a weak D match, TRBD1 (5 bases). CDR1 is SGHRS and CDR2 is YFSETQ in the germline V gene. The ends were cut back, 0 bases at V and 6 bases at J, with 9 bases in the middle. This CDR3 region has 13 residues. Using reference TRBV5-1 and TRBJ1-2 for the parts outside the CDR3, the full variable domain is KAGVTQTPRYLIKTRGQQVTLSCSPISGHRSVSWYQQTPGQGLQFLFEYFSETQRNKGNFPGRFSGRQFSNSRSEMNVSTLELGDSALYLCASSLAGGDGYTFGSGTRLTVV.